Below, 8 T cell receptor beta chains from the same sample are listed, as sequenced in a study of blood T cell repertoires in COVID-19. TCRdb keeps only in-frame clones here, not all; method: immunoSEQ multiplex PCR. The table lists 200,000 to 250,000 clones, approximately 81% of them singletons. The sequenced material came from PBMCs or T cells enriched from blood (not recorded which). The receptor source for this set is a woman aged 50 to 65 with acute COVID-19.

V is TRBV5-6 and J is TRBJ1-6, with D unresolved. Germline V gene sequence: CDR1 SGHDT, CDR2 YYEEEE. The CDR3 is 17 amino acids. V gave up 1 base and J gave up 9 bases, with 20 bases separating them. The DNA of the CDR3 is TGTGCCAGCAGCTTGCCCAAGCTTCGGAGAGGAGGTTCACCCCTCCACTTT. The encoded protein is CASSLPKLRRGGSPLHF.

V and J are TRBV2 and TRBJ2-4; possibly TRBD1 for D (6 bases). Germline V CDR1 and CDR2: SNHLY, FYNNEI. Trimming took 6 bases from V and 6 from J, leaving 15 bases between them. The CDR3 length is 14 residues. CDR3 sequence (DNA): TGTGCCAGCAGGGCCGGGACATCTGGAAACATTCAGTACTTC. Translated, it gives CASRAGTSGNIQYF. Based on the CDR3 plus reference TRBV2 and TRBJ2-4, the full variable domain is EPEVTQTPSHQVTQMGQEVILRCVPISNHLYFYWYRQILGQKVEFLVSFYNNEISEKSEIFDDQFSVERPDGSNFTLKIRSTKLEDSAMYFCASRAGTSGNIQYFGAGTRLSVL.

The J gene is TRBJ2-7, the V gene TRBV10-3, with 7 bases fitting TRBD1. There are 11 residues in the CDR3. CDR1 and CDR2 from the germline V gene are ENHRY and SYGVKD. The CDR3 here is CATGSTYEQYF. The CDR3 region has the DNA TGTGCGACAGGGAGCACCTACGAGCAGTACTTC.

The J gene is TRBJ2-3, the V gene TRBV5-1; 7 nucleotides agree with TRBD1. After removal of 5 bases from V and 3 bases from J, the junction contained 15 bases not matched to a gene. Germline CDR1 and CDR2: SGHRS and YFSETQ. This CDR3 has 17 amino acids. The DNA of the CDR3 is TGCGCCAGCAGACCCGGAATAATACAGGGGACAACAGATACGCAGTATTTT. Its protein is CASRPGIIQGTTDTQYF.

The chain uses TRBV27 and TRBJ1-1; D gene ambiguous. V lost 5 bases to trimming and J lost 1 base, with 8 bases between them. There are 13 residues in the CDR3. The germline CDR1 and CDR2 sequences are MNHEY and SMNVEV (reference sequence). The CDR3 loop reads CASSITRNTEAFF. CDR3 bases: TGTGCCAGCAGTATTACACGGAACACTGAAGCTTTCTTT.

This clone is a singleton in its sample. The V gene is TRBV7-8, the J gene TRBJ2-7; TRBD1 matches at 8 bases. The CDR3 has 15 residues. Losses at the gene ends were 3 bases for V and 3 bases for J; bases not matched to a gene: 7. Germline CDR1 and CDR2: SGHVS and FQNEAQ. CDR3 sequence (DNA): TGTGCCAGCAGCTTTCTATCCACAGGGGGCTACGAGCAGTACTTC. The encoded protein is CASSFLSTGGYEQYF.

This chain's CDR3 is CATSRHRDRGNTIYF. In DNA, the CDR3 is TGTGCCACCAGCAGACACCGAGACAGGGGAAACACCATATATTTT. The chain has TRBV15 and TRBJ1-3; tentative D call: TRBD1 (6 bases). CDR3 length equals 15 residues. The V and J ends lost 2 bases and 4 bases respectively, with 12 bases between them. The germline CDR1 and CDR2 sequences are LNHNV and YYDKDF (reference sequence).

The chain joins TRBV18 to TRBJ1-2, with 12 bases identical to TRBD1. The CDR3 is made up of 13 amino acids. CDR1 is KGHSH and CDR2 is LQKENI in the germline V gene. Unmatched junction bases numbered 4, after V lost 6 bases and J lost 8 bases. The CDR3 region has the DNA TGTGCCAGCTCGCGCGGGACAGGGGGCGGCTACACCTTC. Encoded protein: CASSRGTGGGYTF.